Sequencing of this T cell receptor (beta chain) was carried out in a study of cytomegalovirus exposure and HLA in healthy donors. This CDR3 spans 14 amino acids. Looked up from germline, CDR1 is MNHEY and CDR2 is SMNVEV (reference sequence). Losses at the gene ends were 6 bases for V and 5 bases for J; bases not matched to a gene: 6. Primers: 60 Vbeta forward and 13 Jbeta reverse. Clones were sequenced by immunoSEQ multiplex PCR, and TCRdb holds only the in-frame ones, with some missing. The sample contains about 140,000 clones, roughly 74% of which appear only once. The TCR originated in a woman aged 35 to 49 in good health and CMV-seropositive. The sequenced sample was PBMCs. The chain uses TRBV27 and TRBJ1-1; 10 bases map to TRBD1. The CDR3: CASSSGQGITEAFF. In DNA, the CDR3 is TGTGCCAGCAGCTCGGGACAGGGGATAACTGAAGCTTTCTTT.